This entry concerns a single TCR beta chain. What it recognizes is unknown. The sample comes from a study of T cells in Graves' hyperthyroidism and ophthalmopathy. RNA transcripts yielded amplified TCR beta CDR3 regions. RT-PCR in the first round (using the HTBI primer set) targeted the TCR CDR3. TCRdb re-called the multiplex PCR reads with MiXCR, one entry per CDR3 protein. The profile shows approximately 330,000 distinct CDR3 sequences, roughly a fifth of them singletons. Study-wide results and limits: Ophthalmopathy was predicted by the model a median of about 6.7 months ahead of onset. Researchers report that a 13 V-J model separated ophthalmopathy from stable hyperthyroidism.

Germline V gene lookup returns CDR1 MNHEY and CDR2 SMNVEV (reference sequence). The CDR3 sequence is 13 residues long. V lost 8 bases to trimming and J lost 3 bases, with 13 bases between them. Orbital computed tomography, thyroid ultrasound, serum thyroxine and TRAb, and clinical symptoms together informed the diagnoses. Fresh 10 ml peripheral blood yielded PBMCs. The chain recombines TRBV27 with TRBJ1-2; a possible D gene is TRBD1 (5 bases). Sequencing was performed on blood. The sequence was collected from a woman between 50 and 59 years old with Graves' hyperthyroidism. The CDR3 spells CASGGGWDYGYTF. The CDR3 region has the DNA TGTGCCAGCGGGGGGGGTTGGGACTATGGCTACACCTTC.